This T cell receptor beta chain was recovered during a study of T cells in localized non-small cell lung cancer (dated by TCRdb to 2019 to 2021). Background on the whole study: The study analyzed T cell repertoires of approximately 240 early-stage NSCLC patients, comparing tumors and uninvolved tumor-adjacent lungs. The cohort comprised around 250 treatment-naïve NSCLC patients with resected, localized lung tumors. NSCLC patients had a mean age of approximately 70 years, and approximately 140 were male and 107 female. On the study overall, not on this receptor specifically: A median of roughly 60 of the top 100 tumor clones were detected in paired uninvolved adjacent lung, and some 30 of these tumor clones were also found among the top 100 clones of the paired uninvolved adjacent lung. Since the design was exploratory, TCR variables were selected using unadjusted p-values with no false-discovery rate correction. Because multi-region tumor sequencing was not done, intratumor heterogeneity could not be ruled out. Longer overall survival was associated with higher T cell density in blood, whereas shorter survival was associated with higher clonality in adjacent lung. Uninvolved tumor-adjacent lung showed the highest T cell clonality, higher than tumor, which suggests more focused antigenic responses in the adjacent lung.

V trim: 6 bases; J trim: 7 bases; unmatched bases: 7. The CDR3 goes from the cysteine to the phenylalanine over 14 residues. Here the CDR3 DNA is all that survives: 42 bases in frame from base 1. For CDR1 and CDR2, the germline V gene lists MDHEN and SYDVKM. At diagnosis, tumor, uninvolved tumor-adjacent lung and peripheral blood were collected and then preserved as a mix of FFPE and fresh-frozen material. For TCR repertoire profiling, blood samples were analyzed as peripheral blood mononuclear cells. TCR beta CDR3 regions were sequenced from DNA using the immunoSEQ Assay. The authors' analysis ran thus. To compute T cell density, TCR beta template counts were normalized to usable DNA, which was estimated by amplifying housekeeping genes. Richness was estimated with the preseqR package, extrapolating to 400,000 templates for PBMC samples and 120,000 templates for tissue samples. Clonality was defined as one minus Pielou's evenness. Tissue-enriched TCRs were identified by differential abundance testing using productive amino-acid clonotypes, minimum total count 5 and alpha 0.1. The Jaccard Index and the Morisita Overlap Index were used to measure how much the repertoires overlapped between compartments. GLIPH grouped TCR beta CDR3s together with public tetramer-defined viral CDR3s, and a viral motif had to include at least three viral sequences and also show V-gene enrichment. Not all clones reach the TCRdb copy of this immuneACCESS table, which keeps in-frame sequences only. Checked studies attribute under half of the gap to unresolved V genes and leave the rest unexplained. V and J calls and clone size follow that table, whereas D and trimming were derived from the DNA. The sample table holds about 39,000 clones, of which about 76% were seen once. The top ten constitute under 45% of the sample.

As regards this clone: Its antigen target is currently unknown. Per-base quality was not reported, and no clone a single base away is much larger than it.

This clonotype was obtained from a woman aged 35 to 75 with stage II squamous cell lung carcinoma. The specimen comprised PBMCs, sampled before any cancer treatment. This receptor chain uses TRBV28 and TRBJ2-2; 8 central nucleotides agree with TRBD2. CDR3 loop: CASRSGGPDGELFF. The DNA is TGTGCCAGCAGGTCGGGGGGGCCCGACGGGGAGCTGTTTTTT.